This note documents a single T cell receptor (beta chain) sequence. Its antigen remains unknown. One end of the junction is discordant with germline, which a read error may explain. A second PCR, run for about 6 to 11 cycles, used a sample-barcoded 5' primer plus a J-beta primer mix. TCRdb re-derived calls from the 5' RACE reads in MiXCR, one entry per CDR3 protein. The sample consists of 700,000 or so distinct CDR3 sequences, 22% of them appearing once. The data are from a study of blood T cells in healthy people across ages. Germline V lookup: CDR1 MGHRA, CDR2 YSYEKL. This CDR3 contains 16 residues. Study outcomes and limitations: It was held that diversity estimates obtained from one million T cells represented underestimates.

The sequencing sample was made of blood. The chain joins TRBV4-1 to TRBJ2-4; tentatively, D is TRBD1 (6 bases). The TCR sequence derives from a man aged 65-85 years in good health. The CDR3 is CAGSHPGRQDQNIQYF. In DNA, the CDR3 is TGCGCCGGCAGCCACCCTGGCCGACAGGACCAAAACATTCAGTACTTC.